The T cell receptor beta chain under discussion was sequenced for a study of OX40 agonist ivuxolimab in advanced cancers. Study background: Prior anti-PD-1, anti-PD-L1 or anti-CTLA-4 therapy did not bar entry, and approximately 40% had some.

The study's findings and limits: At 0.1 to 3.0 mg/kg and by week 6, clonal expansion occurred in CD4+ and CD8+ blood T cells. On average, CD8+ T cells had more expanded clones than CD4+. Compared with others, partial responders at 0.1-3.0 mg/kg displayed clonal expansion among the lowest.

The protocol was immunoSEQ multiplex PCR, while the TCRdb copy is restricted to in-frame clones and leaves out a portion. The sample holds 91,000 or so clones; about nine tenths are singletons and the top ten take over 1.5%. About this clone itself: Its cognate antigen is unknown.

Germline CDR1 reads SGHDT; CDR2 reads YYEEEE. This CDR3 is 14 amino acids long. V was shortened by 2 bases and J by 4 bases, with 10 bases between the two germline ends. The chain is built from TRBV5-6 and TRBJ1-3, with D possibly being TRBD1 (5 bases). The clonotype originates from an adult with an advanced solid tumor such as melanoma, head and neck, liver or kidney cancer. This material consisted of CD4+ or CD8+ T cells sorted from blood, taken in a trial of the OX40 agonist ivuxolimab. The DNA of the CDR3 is TGTGCCAGCAGCTTCAAGACAGCCGGAAACACCATATATTTT. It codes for CASSFKTAGNTIYF.